The clone carrying this TCR beta chain was found many times. Its antigen remains unknown. The junction had 16 bases not matched to a gene; V was cut back by 0 bases and J by 5 bases. CDR1 and CDR2 from the germline V gene are SGHTA and FQGNSA. This CDR3 is built from 20 residues. This entry comes from a study of beta chain features in type 1 diabetes. Study results and caveats: PCR might show a preference for shorter templates, equally across patients and controls.

Sequencing targeted expressed TCRB transcripts, as all isolated RNA had been reverse transcribed. Sequencing used immunoSEQ multiplex PCR; TCRdb keeps in-frame clones, though not all of them. The sample has more than 300,000 clones, 6.5% to 10% seen once. The TCR originated in a woman in her late teens or twenties in good health. The chain employs TRBV7-2 and TRBJ2-5, with 12 bases lining up with TRBD2. Sequences were obtained from central memory CD4+ T cells from blood. In DNA form, the CDR3 reads TGTGCCAGCAGCTTAGCGCTTCTCCTAGCGGGAGGGCCAAGATTTGAGACCCAGTACTTC. This sequence encodes CASSLALLLAGGPRFETQYF.